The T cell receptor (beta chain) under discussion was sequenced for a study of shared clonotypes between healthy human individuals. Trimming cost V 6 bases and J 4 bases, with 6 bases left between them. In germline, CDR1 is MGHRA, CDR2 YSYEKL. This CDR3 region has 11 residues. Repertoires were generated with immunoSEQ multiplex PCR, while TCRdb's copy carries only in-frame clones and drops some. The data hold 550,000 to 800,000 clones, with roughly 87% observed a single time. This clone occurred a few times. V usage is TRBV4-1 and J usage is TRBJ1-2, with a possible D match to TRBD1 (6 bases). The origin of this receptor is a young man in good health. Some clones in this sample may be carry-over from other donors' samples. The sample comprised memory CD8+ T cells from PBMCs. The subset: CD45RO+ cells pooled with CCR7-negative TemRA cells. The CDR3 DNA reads TGCGCCAGCAGGGACAGCTATGGCTACACCTTC. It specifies CASRDSYGYTF.